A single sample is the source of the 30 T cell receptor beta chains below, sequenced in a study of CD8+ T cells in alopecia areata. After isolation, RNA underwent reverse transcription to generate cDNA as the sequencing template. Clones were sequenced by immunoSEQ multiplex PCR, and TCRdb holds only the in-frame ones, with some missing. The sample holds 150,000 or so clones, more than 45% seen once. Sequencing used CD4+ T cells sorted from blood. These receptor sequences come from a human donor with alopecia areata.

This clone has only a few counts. CDR3 in amino acids: CASSPRVGRIDEQYF. CDR3 DNA: TGTGCCAGCAGCCCCAGGGTAGGGAGGATTGACGAGCAGTACTTC. The chain combines TRBV7-9 with TRBJ2-7; D perhaps matches TRBD2 (6 bases). The germline V gene has CDR1 SEHNR and CDR2 FQNEAQ (reference sequence). V lost 5 bases and J lost 5, with 19 bases in between. This CDR3 is 15 amino acids long.

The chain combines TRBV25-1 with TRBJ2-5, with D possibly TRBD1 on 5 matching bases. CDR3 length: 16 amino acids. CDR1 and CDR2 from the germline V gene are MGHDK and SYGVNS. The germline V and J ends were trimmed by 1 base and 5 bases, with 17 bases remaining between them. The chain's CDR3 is CASSESLAGRRETQYF. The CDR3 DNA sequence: TGTGCCAGCAGTGAATCCCTGGCAGGGCGGCGGGAGACCCAGTACTTC.

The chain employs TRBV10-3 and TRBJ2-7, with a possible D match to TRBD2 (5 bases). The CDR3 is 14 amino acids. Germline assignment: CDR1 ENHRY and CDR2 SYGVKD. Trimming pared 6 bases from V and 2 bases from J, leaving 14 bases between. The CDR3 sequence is CAIRTTTRAYEQYF. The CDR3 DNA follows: TGTGCCATCAGAACGACTACTAGGGCCTACGAGCAGTACTTC.

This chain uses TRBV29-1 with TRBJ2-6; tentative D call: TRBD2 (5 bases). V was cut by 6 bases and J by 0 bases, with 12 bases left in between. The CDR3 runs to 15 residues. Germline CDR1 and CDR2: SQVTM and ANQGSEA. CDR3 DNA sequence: TGCAGCGTGGGGAGTGGGAGCTCTGGGGCCAACGTCCTGACTTTC. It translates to CSVGSGSSGANVLTF.

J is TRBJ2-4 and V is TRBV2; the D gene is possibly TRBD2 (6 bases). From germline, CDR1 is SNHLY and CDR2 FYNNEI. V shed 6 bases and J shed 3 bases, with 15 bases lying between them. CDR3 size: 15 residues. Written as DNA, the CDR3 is TGTGCCAGCAGAGTAGCGGCCGGGATCAAAAACATTCAGTACTTC. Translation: CASRVAAGIKNIQYF. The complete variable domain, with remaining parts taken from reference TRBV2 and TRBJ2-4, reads EPEVTQTPSHQVTQMGQEVILRCVPISNHLYFYWYRQILGQKVEFLVSFYNNEISEKSEIFDDQFSVERPDGSNFTLKIRSTKLEDSAMYFCASRVAAGIKNIQYFGAGTRLSVL.

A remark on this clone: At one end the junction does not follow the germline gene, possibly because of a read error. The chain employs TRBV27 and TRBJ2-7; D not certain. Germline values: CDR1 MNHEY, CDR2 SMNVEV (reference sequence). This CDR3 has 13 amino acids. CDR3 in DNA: TGCCAACCGGGTACCAAGCTCCTCTACGAGCAGTACTTC. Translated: CQPGTKLLYEQYF.

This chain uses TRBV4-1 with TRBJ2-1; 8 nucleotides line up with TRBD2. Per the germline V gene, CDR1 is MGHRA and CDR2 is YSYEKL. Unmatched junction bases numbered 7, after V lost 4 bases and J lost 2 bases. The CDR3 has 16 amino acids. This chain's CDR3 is CASSRELAATYNEQFF. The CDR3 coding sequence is TGCGCCAGCAGCCGGGAACTAGCGGCTACCTACAATGAGCAGTTCTTC.

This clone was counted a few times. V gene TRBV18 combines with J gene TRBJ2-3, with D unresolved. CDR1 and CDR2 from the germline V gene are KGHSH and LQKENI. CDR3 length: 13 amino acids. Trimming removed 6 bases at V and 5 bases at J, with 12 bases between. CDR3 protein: CASSPVGQDTQYF. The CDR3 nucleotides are TGTGCCAGCTCCCCTGTAGGTCAAGATACGCAGTATTTT.

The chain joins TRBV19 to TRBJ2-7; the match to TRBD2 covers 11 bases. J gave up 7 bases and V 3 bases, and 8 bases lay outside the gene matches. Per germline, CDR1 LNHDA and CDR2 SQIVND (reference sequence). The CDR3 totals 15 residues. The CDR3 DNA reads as TGTGCCAGTAGTATGGATCTAGCGGGAGGACGGGAGCAGTACTTC. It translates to CASSMDLAGGREQYF.

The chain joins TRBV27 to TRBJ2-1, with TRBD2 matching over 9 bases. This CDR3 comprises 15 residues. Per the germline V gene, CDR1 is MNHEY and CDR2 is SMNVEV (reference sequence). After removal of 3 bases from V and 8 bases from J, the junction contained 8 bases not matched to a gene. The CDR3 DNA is TGTGCCAGCAGTTTTAAGAGCGGGAGGTCGGATGAGCAGTTCTTC. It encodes CASSFKSGRSDEQFF.

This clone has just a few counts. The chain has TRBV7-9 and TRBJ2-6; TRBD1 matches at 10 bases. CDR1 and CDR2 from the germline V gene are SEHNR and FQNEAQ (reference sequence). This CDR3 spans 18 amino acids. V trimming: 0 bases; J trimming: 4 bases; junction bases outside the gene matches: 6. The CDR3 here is CASSLAGQGPTGANVLTF. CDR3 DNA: TGTGCCAGCAGCTTAGCGGGACAGGGGCCGACAGGGGCCAACGTCCTGACTTTC.

The CDR3 DNA reads TGCAGCGTTGAAAGGGGGACAGGGGGCGTCTATGGCTACACCTTC. Amino acids: CSVERGTGGVYGYTF. This chain links TRBV29-1 with TRBJ1-2, with 12 bases identical to TRBD1. J gave up 4 bases and V 2 bases, and 5 bases lay outside the gene matches. This CDR3 is 15 amino acids long. CDR1 is SQVTM and CDR2 is ANQGSEA in the germline V gene.

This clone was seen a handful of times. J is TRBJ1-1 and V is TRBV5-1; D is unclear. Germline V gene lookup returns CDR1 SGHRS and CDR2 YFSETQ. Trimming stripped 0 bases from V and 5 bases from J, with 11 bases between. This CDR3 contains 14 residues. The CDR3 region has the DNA TGCGCCAGCAGCTTGGAAGGGCGAAGTACTGAAGCTTTCTTT. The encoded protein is CASSLEGRSTEAFF.

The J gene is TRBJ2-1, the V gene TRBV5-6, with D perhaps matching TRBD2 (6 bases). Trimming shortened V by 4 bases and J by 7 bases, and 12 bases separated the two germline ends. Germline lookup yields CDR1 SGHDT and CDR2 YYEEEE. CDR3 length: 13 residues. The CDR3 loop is CASSPGLVNEQFF. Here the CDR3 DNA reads TGTGCCAGCAGCCCGGGACTCGTGAATGAGCAGTTCTTC.

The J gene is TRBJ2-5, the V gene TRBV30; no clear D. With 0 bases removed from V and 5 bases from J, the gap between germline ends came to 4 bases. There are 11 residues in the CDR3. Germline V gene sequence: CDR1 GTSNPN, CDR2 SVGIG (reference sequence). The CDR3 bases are TGTGCCTGGAGTGTTATGGAGACCCAGTACTTC. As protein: CAWSVMETQYF.

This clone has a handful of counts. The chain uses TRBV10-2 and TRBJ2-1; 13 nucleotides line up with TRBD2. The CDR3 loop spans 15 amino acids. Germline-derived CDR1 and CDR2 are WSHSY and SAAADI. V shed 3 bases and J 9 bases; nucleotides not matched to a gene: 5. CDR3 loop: CASSDTSGRATEQFF. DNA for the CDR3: TGCGCCAGCAGTGATACTAGCGGGAGGGCCACTGAGCAGTTCTTC.

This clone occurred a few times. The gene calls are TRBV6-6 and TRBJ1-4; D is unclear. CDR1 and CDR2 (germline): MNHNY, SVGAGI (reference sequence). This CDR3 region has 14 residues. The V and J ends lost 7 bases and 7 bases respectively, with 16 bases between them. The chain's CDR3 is CASKLLQGGEKLFF. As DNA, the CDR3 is TGTGCCAGCAAGTTACTCCAAGGCGGTGAAAAACTGTTTTTT.

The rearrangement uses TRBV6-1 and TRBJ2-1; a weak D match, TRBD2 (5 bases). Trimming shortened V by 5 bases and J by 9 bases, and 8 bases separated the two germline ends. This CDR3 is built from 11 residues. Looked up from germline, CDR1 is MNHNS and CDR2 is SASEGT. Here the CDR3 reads CASSRTPEQFF. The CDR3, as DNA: TGTGCCAGCAGTAGGACTCCTGAGCAGTTCTTC.

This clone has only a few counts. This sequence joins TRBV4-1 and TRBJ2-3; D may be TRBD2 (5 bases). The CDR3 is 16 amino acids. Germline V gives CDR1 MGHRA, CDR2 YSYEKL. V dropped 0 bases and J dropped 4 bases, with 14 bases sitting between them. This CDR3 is CASSQEHSALSDTQYF. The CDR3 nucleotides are TGCGCCAGCAGCCAAGAGCATAGCGCGCTATCAGATACGCAGTATTTT.

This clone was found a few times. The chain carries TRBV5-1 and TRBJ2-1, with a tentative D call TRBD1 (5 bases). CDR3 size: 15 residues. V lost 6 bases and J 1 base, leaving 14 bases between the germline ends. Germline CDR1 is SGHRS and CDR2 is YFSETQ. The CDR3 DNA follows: TGCGCCAGCAACGTCAGGGCGAGGTCCTACAATGAGCAGTTCTTC. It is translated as CASNVRARSYNEQFF. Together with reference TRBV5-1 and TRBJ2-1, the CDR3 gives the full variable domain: KAGVTQTPRYLIKTRGQQVTLSCSPISGHRSVSWYQQTPGQGLQFLFEYFSETQRNKGNFPGRFSGRQFSNSRSEMNVSTLELGDSALYLCASNVRARSYNEQFFGPGTRLTVL.

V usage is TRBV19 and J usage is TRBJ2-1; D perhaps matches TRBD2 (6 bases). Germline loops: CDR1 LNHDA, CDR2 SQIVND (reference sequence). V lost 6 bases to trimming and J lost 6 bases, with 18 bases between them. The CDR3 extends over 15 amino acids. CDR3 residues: CASSLPGLPPNEQFF. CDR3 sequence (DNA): TGTGCCAGTAGCTTACCGGGACTCCCCCCCAATGAGCAGTTCTTC.

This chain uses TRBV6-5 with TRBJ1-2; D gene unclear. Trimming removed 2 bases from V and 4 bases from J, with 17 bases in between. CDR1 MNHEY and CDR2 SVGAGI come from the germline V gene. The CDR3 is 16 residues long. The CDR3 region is CASSYLKRASAYGYTF. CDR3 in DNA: TGTGCCAGCAGTTACCTGAAGCGGGCCAGCGCCTATGGCTACACCTTC.

The CDR3 region is CASSLAGVRETQYF. For the CDR3, the DNA is TGCGCCAGCAGCTTGGCAGGGGTCCGGGAGACCCAGTACTTC. V gene TRBV5-1 combines with J gene TRBJ2-5; tentative D call: TRBD1 (6 bases). Trimming removed 0 bases at V and 5 bases at J, with 11 bases between. CDR1 SGHRS and CDR2 YFSETQ come from the germline V gene. The length of the CDR3 is 14 residues.

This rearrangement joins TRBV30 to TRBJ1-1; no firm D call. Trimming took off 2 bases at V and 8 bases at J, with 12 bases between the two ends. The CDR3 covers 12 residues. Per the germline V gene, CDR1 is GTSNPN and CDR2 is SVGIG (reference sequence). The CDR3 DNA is TGTGCCTGGAGTATCGGGCAGGCCGAAGCTTTCTTT. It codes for CAWSIGQAEAFF.

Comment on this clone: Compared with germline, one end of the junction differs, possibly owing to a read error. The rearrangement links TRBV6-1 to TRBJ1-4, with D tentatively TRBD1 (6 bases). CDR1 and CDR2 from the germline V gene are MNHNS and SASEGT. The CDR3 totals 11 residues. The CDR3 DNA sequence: TGTGCCAGCAGTGGACCGGGACACCCTGGTTTT. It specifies CASSGPGHPGF.

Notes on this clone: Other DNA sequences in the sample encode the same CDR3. The CDR3 DNA is TGTGCCAGCAGCGTAGTGGGGACCGGGGAGCTGTTTTTT. It specifies CASSVVGTGELFF. The chain links TRBV9 to TRBJ2-2; D not resolved. Germline-derived CDR1 and CDR2 are SGDLS and YYNGEE. The V end lost 0 bases, the J end lost 5 bases, and 5 bases lay between the germline ends. This CDR3 is 13 amino acids long.

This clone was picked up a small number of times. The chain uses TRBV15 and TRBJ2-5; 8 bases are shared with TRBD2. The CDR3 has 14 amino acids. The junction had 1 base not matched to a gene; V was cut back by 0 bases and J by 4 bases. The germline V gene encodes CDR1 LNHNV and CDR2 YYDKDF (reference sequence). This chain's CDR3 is CATSRDLAGETQYF. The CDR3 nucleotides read TGTGCCACCAGCAGAGATCTAGCGGGAGAGACCCAGTACTTC.

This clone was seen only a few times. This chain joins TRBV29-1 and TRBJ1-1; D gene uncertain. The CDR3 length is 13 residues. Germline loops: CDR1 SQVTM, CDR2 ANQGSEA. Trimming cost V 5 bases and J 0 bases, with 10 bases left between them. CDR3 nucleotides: TGCAGCGTTTTGTACACCTTGAACACTGAAGCTTTCTTT. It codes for CSVLYTLNTEAFF.

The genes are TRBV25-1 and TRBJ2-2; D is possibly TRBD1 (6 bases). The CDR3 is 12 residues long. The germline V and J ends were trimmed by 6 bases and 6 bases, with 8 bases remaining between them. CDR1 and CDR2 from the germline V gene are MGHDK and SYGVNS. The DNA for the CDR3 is TGTGCCAGCAGGAACAGGGCCGGGGAGCTGTTTTTT. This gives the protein CASRNRAGELFF.

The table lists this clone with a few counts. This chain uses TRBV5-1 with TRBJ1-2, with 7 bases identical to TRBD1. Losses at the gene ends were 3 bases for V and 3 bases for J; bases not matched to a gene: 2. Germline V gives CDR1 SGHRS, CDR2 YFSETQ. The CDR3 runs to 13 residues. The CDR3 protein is CASSSGTDYGYTF. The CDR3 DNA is TGCGCCAGCAGCTCCGGGACAGACTATGGCTACACCTTC.